The 17 T cell receptor beta chains below come from one sample, sequenced in a study of blood T cell repertoires in COVID-19. Profiled with immunoSEQ multiplex PCR; TCRdb holds only in-frame clones, not every one. Of about 130,000 clones in the sample, approximately 89% were seen once. Input material: peripheral blood. These receptors all come from a woman between 65 and 79 years old with COVID-19, enrolled during active disease.

The CDR3 is CASSSRQGKDEKLFF. CDR3 nucleotide sequence: TGTGCCAGCAGCTCCAGACAGGGGAAGGATGAAAAACTGTTTTTT. The chain uses TRBV5-5 and TRBJ1-4; 8 bases fit TRBD1. CDR1 and CDR2 (germline): SGHKS, YYEKEE (reference sequence). This CDR3 is 15 amino acids long. Trimming cost V 3 bases and J 6 bases; bases outside gene matches: 7.

The chain links TRBV6-5 to TRBJ1-2; 8 bases are a match to TRBD1. The germline V gene has CDR1 MNHEY and CDR2 SVGAGI. The junction had 13 bases not matched to a gene; V was cut back by 11 bases and J by 2 bases. The CDR3 loop spans 15 amino acids. CDR3 sequence (DNA): TGTGCCGTCCAGACGGGGGACAGGCGCAACTATGGCTACACCTTC. Translated: CAVQTGDRRNYGYTF.

The chain employs TRBV30 and TRBJ1-1; no firm D call. Germline V gene sequence: CDR1 GTSNPN, CDR2 SVGIG (reference sequence). Trimming shortened V by 2 bases and J by 2 bases, and 15 bases separated the two germline ends. The length of the CDR3 is 15 residues. The DNA for the CDR3 is TGTGCCTGGAGTCAGACGGTCCTAGAAAACACTGAAGCTTTCTTT. As protein: CAWSQTVLENTEAFF.

The chain couples TRBV5-1 to TRBJ1-6; no firm D call. Trimming pared 7 bases from V and 7 bases from J, leaving 15 bases between. This CDR3 region has 14 residues. Germline CDR1 reads SGHRS; CDR2 reads YFSETQ. CDR3 residues: CASALTSRNSPLHF. The CDR3 DNA follows: TGCGCCAGCGCCTTGACATCAAGGAATTCACCCCTCCACTTT.

This chain links TRBV29-1 with TRBJ2-3, with D maybe TRBD2 (6 bases). From germline, CDR1 is SQVTM and CDR2 ANQGSEA. V was shortened by 2 bases and J by 5 bases, with 14 bases between the two germline ends. The CDR3 runs 14 residues. In DNA form, the CDR3 reads TGCAGCGTTGAACGGCGGGAAGAAGGAGATACGCAGTATTTT. This sequence encodes CSVERREEGDTQYF.

The rearrangement joins TRBV5-4 to TRBJ2-1; D remains ambiguous. There are 15 residues in the CDR3. Germline-derived CDR1 and CDR2 are SGHNT and YYREEE (reference sequence). With 0 bases removed from V and 0 bases from J, the gap between germline ends came to 7 bases. CDR3 in amino acids: CASSLGPSSYNEQFF. The CDR3 DNA follows: TGTGCCAGCAGCTTGGGCCCGAGCTCCTACAATGAGCAGTTCTTC.

The chain uses TRBV30 and TRBJ2-1; the match to TRBD2 covers 9 bases. Germline loops: CDR1 GTSNPN, CDR2 SVGIG (reference sequence). The CDR3 extends over 18 amino acids. The trim removed 3 bases at V and 4 bases at J, leaving 16 bases unmatched. This CDR3 is CAWRDQGLAGAKYNEQFF. In DNA form, the CDR3 reads TGTGCCTGGAGAGACCAGGGGTTAGCGGGGGCCAAGTACAATGAGCAGTTCTTC.

The chain employs TRBV7-9 and TRBJ2-1; 7 bases match TRBD2. The germline gives CDR1 SEHNR, CDR2 FQNEAQ (reference sequence). After removal of 4 bases from V and 1 base from J, the junction contained 7 bases not matched to a gene. CDR3 length: 16 residues. The CDR3 region is CASSYTSARSYNEQFF. In DNA form, the CDR3 reads TGTGCCAGCAGCTATACTAGCGCTCGTTCCTACAATGAGCAGTTCTTC.

This rearrangement joins TRBV19 to TRBJ1-4; perhaps TRBD1 as D (6 bases). Germline values: CDR1 LNHDA, CDR2 SQIVND (reference sequence). The CDR3 is 13 amino acids. Trimming took 3 bases from V and 10 from J, leaving 12 bases between them. The CDR3 protein is CASSIPTGAKLFF. The CDR3 bases are TGTGCCAGTAGTATCCCGACAGGCGCAAAACTGTTTTTT.

The chain employs TRBV2 and TRBJ1-6; D gene uncertain. CDR3 size: 14 residues. Germline values: CDR1 SNHLY, CDR2 FYNNEI. With 7 bases removed from V and 5 bases from J, the gap between germline ends came to 12 bases. Written as DNA, the CDR3 is TGTGCCAGCACCCTCGGGAAGGATAATTCACCCCTCCACTTT. It yields the protein CASTLGKDNSPLHF. The full variable domain, rest sourced from reference TRBV2 and TRBJ1-6, is EPEVTQTPSHQVTQMGQEVILRCVPISNHLYFYWYRQILGQKVEFLVSFYNNEISEKSEIFDDQFSVERPDGSNFTLKIRSTKLEDSAMYFCASTLGKDNSPLHFGNGTRLTVT.

V is TRBV18 and J is TRBJ1-1; 8 nucleotides match TRBD1. The V gene end was trimmed by 3 bases and the J gene end by 3 bases; junction bases not matched to a gene: 6. This CDR3 region has 15 residues. CDR1 is KGHSH, CDR2 LQKENI, per germline. The CDR3 is CASSPQGAADTEAFF. In DNA, the CDR3 is TGTGCCAGCTCACCCCAGGGGGCTGCGGACACTGAAGCTTTCTTT. The full variable domain, rest sourced from reference TRBV18 and TRBJ1-1, is NAGVMQNPRHLVRRRGQEARLRCSPMKGHSHVYWYRQLPEEGLKFMVYLQKENIIDESGMPKERFSAEFPKEGPSILRIQQVVRGDSAAYFCASSPQGAADTEAFFGQGTRLTVV.

The genes are TRBV5-5 and TRBJ1-6; D gene unclear. The CDR3 length is 13 residues. CDR1 and CDR2 (germline): SGHKS, YYEKEE (reference sequence). The V end lost 4 bases, the J end lost 10 bases, and 12 bases lay between the germline ends. CDR3 nucleotide sequence: TGTGCCAGCAGCCCCCGGGGTGGCTCACCCCTCCACTTT. Its translation: CASSPRGGSPLHF. The full variable domain, in which reference TRBV5-5 and TRBJ1-6 provide the parts outside the CDR3, is DAGVTQSPTHLIKTRGQQVTLRCSPISGHKSVSWYQQVLGQGPQFIFQYYEKEERGRGNFPDRFSARQFPNYSSELNVNALLLGDSALYLCASSPRGGSPLHFGNGTRLTVT.

Comment on this clone: Compared with germline, one end of the junction differs, possibly owing to a read error. The chain carries TRBV9 and TRBJ1-2, with D tentatively TRBD1 (5 bases). Germline values: CDR1 SGDLS, CDR2 YYNGEE. The CDR3 is 16 amino acids. The CDR3 is CARSPPPGGELGGYTF. The CDR3, as DNA: TGTGCCCGCAGCCCCCCTCCGGGGGGGGAACTCGGGGGCTACACCTTC. Full variable domain (rest looked up from reference TRBV9 and TRBJ1-2): DSGVTQTPKHLITATGQRVTLRCSPRSGDLSVYWYQQSLDQGLQFLIQYYNGEERAKGNILERFSAQQFPDLHSELNLSSLELGDSALYFCARSPPPGGELGGYTFGSGTRLTVV.

This chain uses TRBV18 with TRBJ1-3; a weak D match, TRBD1 (5 bases). CDR3 length: 15 amino acids. CDR1 and CDR2 (germline): KGHSH, LQKENI. Trimming left V 2 bases short and J 8 bases short, with 16 bases between. This chain's CDR3 is CASSPGARTGHTIYF. CDR3 bases: TGTGCCAGCTCACCAGGGGCGAGAACCGGGCACACCATATATTTT.

CDR3 residues: CASSDELSSYNSPLHF. The CDR3 nucleotides are TGTGCCAGCAGTGACGAATTGAGCTCCTATAATTCACCCCTCCACTTT. This chain joins TRBV2 and TRBJ1-6; D is ambiguous. The ends were cut back, 3 bases at V and 0 bases at J, with 9 bases in the middle. The CDR3 is 16 residues long. Germline CDR1 and CDR2: SNHLY and FYNNEI.

The chain is built from TRBV21-1 and TRBJ1-2; the table assigns TRBD1, which was not confirmed against the DNA. TRBV21-1 is a pseudogene locus. The CDR3 runs to 14 residues. The CDR3 is CASSKGAANYGYTF. Here the CDR3 DNA reads TGTGCCAGCAGCAAAGGGGCAGCTAACTATGGCTACACCTTC.

CDR3 in DNA: TGTGCCAGCAGCTCCACAGCTACCGGGGAGCTGTTTTTT. Translation gives CASSSTATGELFF. The chain carries TRBV7-9 and TRBJ2-2; D gene uncertain. CDR1 SEHNR and CDR2 FQNEAQ come from the germline V gene (reference sequence). CDR3 length equals 13 residues. V was clipped by 4 bases and J by 5 bases, with 8 bases between them.